A single sample gave rise to the 22 T cell receptor beta chains below, sequenced in a study of blood T cell repertoires in COVID-19. TCRdb keeps only in-frame clones here, not all; method: immunoSEQ multiplex PCR. The sample shows some 350,000 clones, about 90% of them seen only once. Sequenced: peripheral blood. All receptors derive from a man between 18 and 29 years old with active or convalescent COVID-19.

This clone was observed a handful of times. The chain combines TRBV6-2 or TRBV6-3 with TRBJ2-3, with D possibly TRBD2 on 6 matching bases. Germline assignment: CDR1 MNHEY and CDR2 SVGEGT. This CDR3 contains 16 residues. Trimming took 4 bases from V and 1 from J, leaving 15 bases between them. The CDR3 bases are TGTGCCAGCAGTTCCCTACTAGCTGTCGGCACAGATACGCAGTATTTT. Its protein product is CASSSLLAVGTDTQYF.

This sequence joins TRBV5-5 and TRBJ1-1; TRBD1 matches at 8 bases. The junction had 8 bases not matched to a gene; V was cut back by 4 bases and J by 6 bases. Germline CDR1 and CDR2: SGHKS and YYEKEE (reference sequence). The length of the CDR3 is 14 residues. This CDR3 reads CASSNDRGRAEAFF. In DNA form, the CDR3 reads TGTGCCAGCAGCAACGACAGGGGAAGGGCTGAAGCTTTCTTT. The full variable domain, with the rest looked up from reference TRBV5-5 and TRBJ1-1, is DAGVTQSPTHLIKTRGQQVTLRCSPISGHKSVSWYQQVLGQGPQFIFQYYEKEERGRGNFPDRFSARQFPNYSSELNVNALLLGDSALYLCASSNDRGRAEAFFGQGTRLTVV.

The V call is TRBV21-1, the J call TRBJ1-1; the DNA was not used to check the table's D call, TRBD1. TRBV21-1 is marked as a pseudogene. This CDR3 has 14 amino acids. The CDR3 loop is CARLVRIPNTEAFF. The CDR3 DNA reads as TGTGCCAGGCTTGTCAGAATACCGAACACTGAAGCTTTCTTT.

This clone has only one observation. The chain has TRBV5-5 and TRBJ1-1; 12 bases map to TRBD1. The V gene end was trimmed by 3 bases and the J gene end by 12 bases; junction bases not matched to a gene: 9. CDR3 length: 14 amino acids. Germline values: CDR1 SGHKS, CDR2 YYEKEE (reference sequence). In DNA, the CDR3 is TGTGCCAGCAGCTCCGGGACAGGGGGCGAGAATCCTTTCTTT. Encoded protein: CASSSGTGGENPFF.

The chain is built from TRBV6-5 and TRBJ1-1; the D is unclear. CDR1 MNHEY and CDR2 SVGAGI come from the germline V gene. The V gene lost 3 bases and the J gene lost 4 bases, with 9 bases spanning the gap. The CDR3 consists of 13 residues. In DNA, the CDR3 is TGTGCCAGCAGTTATGAGGGTAGCACTGAAGCTTTCTTT. The encoded protein is CASSYEGSTEAFF.

The chain uses TRBV6-5 and TRBJ1-2; 7 nucleotides align to TRBD1. This CDR3 is built from 14 residues. Per germline, CDR1 MNHEY and CDR2 SVGAGI. Germline trimming cut 3 bases from V and 4 bases from J; bases unmatched to any gene: 5. The CDR3 bases are TGTGCCAGCAGTTATACAGGGGTGGGCTATGGCTACACCTTC. Its translation is CASSYTGVGYGYTF.

The chain carries TRBV6-5 and TRBJ2-3, with a tentative D call TRBD2 (7 bases). The germline gives CDR1 MNHEY, CDR2 SVGAGI. Trimming left V 7 bases short and J 0 bases short, with 14 bases between. The CDR3 consists of 15 residues. CDR3 in amino acids: CASTRGGVSTDTQYF. Written as DNA, the CDR3 is TGTGCCAGCACCCGAGGGGGGGTTAGCACAGATACGCAGTATTTT.

The chain uses TRBV4-2 and TRBJ1-1; D is perhaps TRBD1 (6 bases). Deletions cut 1 base from V and 1 base from J, with 13 bases between. There are 16 residues in the CDR3. In germline, CDR1 is LGHNA, CDR2 YNFKEQ. The CDR3 loop is CASSQGGTIRNTEAFF. The CDR3 bases are TGTGCCAGCAGCCAAGGGGGGACAATACGGAACACTGAAGCTTTCTTT.

This clone was seen a handful of times. This rearrangement joins TRBV7-9 to TRBJ1-1; 10 bases map to TRBD1. Trimming took 7 bases from V and 4 from J; bases not matched to a gene: 12. This CDR3 has 16 amino acids. From germline, CDR1 is SEHNR and CDR2 FQNEAQ (reference sequence). The chain's CDR3 is CASTAATGQGSTEAFF. For the CDR3, the DNA is TGTGCCAGCACCGCCGCGACGGGACAGGGGAGCACTGAAGCTTTCTTT.

The chain has TRBV18 and TRBJ1-2, with TRBD1 matching over 9 bases. Germline assignment: CDR1 KGHSH and CDR2 LQKENI. V trimming: 4 bases; J trimming: 4 bases; junction bases outside the gene matches: 4. This CDR3 region has 14 residues. The CDR3, as DNA: TGTGCCAGCTCACGGACAGGGGTAGGCTATGGCTACACCTTC. Its protein is CASSRTGVGYGYTF.

The rearrangement uses TRBV28 and TRBJ1-4, with D unclear. Looked up from germline, CDR1 is MDHEN and CDR2 is SYDVKM. This CDR3 is 12 amino acids long. With 5 bases removed from V and 8 bases from J, the gap between germline ends came to 9 bases. The CDR3 here is CASSPQKEKLFF. In DNA, the CDR3 is TGTGCCAGCAGTCCCCAGAAGGAAAAACTGTTTTTT.

The chain uses TRBV27 and TRBJ2-7, with 7 nucleotides matching TRBD2. V lost 4 bases and J lost 3; bases outside the gene matches: 3. This CDR3 comprises 13 residues. Germline-derived CDR1 and CDR2 are MNHEY and SMNVEV (reference sequence). The CDR3 coding sequence is TGTGCCAGCAGTTCCGGGGGGTTCTACGAGCAGTACTTC. Translating it yields CASSSGGFYEQYF.

The V and J genes are TRBV2 and TRBJ2-3; TRBD2 aligns across 8 bases. The CDR3 has 16 amino acids. Germline values: CDR1 SNHLY, CDR2 FYNNEI. Germline trimming cut 9 bases from V and 4 bases from J; bases unmatched to any gene: 15. The CDR3 reads CARDKIAGRRADTQYF. CDR3 bases: TGTGCCAGGGACAAAATAGCGGGAAGAAGGGCAGATACGCAGTATTTT.

The rearrangement links TRBV27 to TRBJ2-2; no reliable D call. CDR1 is MNHEY and CDR2 is SMNVEV in the germline V gene (reference sequence). The V and J ends lost 0 bases and 2 bases respectively, with 13 bases between them. This CDR3 has 17 residues. CDR3 bases: TGTGCCAGCAGTTTATCGGTGTCGGTGGTAAACACCGGGGAGCTGTTTTTT. This encodes CASSLSVSVVNTGELFF.

This chain uses TRBV4-2 with TRBJ2-2; TRBD1 aligns across 7 bases. Germline loops: CDR1 LGHNA, CDR2 YNFKEQ. Losses at the gene ends were 1 base for V and 6 bases for J; bases not matched to a gene: 2. The CDR3 consists of 14 residues. The CDR3 DNA reads as TGTGCCAGCAGCCAAGGACAGGGCGCCGGGGAGCTGTTTTTT. Its translation: CASSQGQGAGELFF.

The chain combines TRBV19 with TRBJ2-4, with D perhaps TRBD1 (6 bases). Germline assignment: CDR1 LNHDA and CDR2 SQIVND (reference sequence). The CDR3 totals 13 residues. V lost 5 bases and J lost 7, with 12 bases in between. This CDR3 is CASSFQGPNIQYF. The CDR3 DNA reads TGTGCCAGTAGTTTCCAGGGGCCGAACATTCAGTACTTC.

This chain links TRBV5-1 with TRBJ1-5; 9 nucleotides match TRBD1. Per germline, CDR1 SGHRS and CDR2 YFSETQ. The ends lost 4 bases at V and 5 bases at J; junction bases unmatched: 7. The length of the CDR3 is 15 residues. The CDR3 loop reads CASSPIGTGYQPQHF. CDR3 coding DNA: TGCGCCAGCAGCCCGATCGGGACAGGGTATCAGCCCCAGCATTTT. Supplemented by reference TRBV5-1 and TRBJ1-5, the full variable domain reads KAGVTQTPRYLIKTRGQQVTLSCSPISGHRSVSWYQQTPGQGLQFLFEYFSETQRNKGNFPGRFSGRQFSNSRSEMNVSTLELGDSALYLCASSPIGTGYQPQHFGDGTRLSIL.

This chain links TRBV27 with TRBJ2-3, with a tentative D call TRBD2 (5 bases). The CDR3 is 15 residues long. Germline-derived CDR1 and CDR2 are MNHEY and SMNVEV (reference sequence). V lost 10 bases, J lost 2 bases, and 19 bases lay in between. CDR3 in amino acids: CAKTGLSGITDTQYF. The CDR3 region has the DNA TGTGCCAAAACGGGATTGAGCGGAATCACAGATACGCAGTATTTT.

This sequence joins TRBV2 and TRBJ2-1, with 8 bases lining up with TRBD2. Germline V gene data show CDR1 as SNHLY and CDR2 as FYNNEI. This CDR3 comprises 16 residues. The V and J ends lost 5 bases and 8 bases, in that order; junction bases with no gene match: 14. The CDR3 nucleotides read TGTGCCAGCAGTCCCGGCGGGGGGCCCACGACGGATGAGCAGTTCTTC. Translated, it gives CASSPGGGPTTDEQFF. The whole variable domain, filled in from reference TRBV2 and TRBJ2-1, reads EPEVTQTPSHQVTQMGQEVILRCVPISNHLYFYWYRQILGQKVEFLVSFYNNEISEKSEIFDDQFSVERPDGSNFTLKIRSTKLEDSAMYFCASSPGGGPTTDEQFFGPGTRLTVL.

The rearrangement links TRBV21-1 to TRBJ2-5; TRBD2, as called in the table, went unchecked against the DNA. TRBV21-1 is termed a pseudogene. CDR3 length equals 16 residues. This chain's CDR3 is CASSTGTSGGGETQYF. The CDR3 DNA reads as TGTGCCAGCAGCACCGGGACTAGCGGGGGTGGGGAGACCCAGTACTTC.

The rearrangement joins TRBV27 to TRBJ2-7, with D maybe TRBD1 (6 bases). V was shortened by 7 bases and J by 2 bases, with 18 bases between the two germline ends. Per the germline V gene, CDR1 is MNHEY and CDR2 is SMNVEV (reference sequence). The CDR3 has 15 amino acids. Here the CDR3 reads CASKDRQGQPYEQYF. The CDR3, as DNA: TGTGCCAGCAAGGATCGGCAGGGGCAACCCTACGAGCAGTACTTC.

Notes on this clone: Other DNA variants within this sample encode the same CDR3. This chain connects TRBV19 to TRBJ1-5; TRBD1 matches at 7 bases. Germline CDR1 reads LNHDA; CDR2 reads SQIVND (reference sequence). V shed 6 bases, J shed 6 bases, and the junction held 2 bases outside the gene matches. This CDR3 is 12 amino acids long. Written as DNA, the CDR3 is TGTGCCAGTAGGCAGGGGGGTCAGCCCCAGCATTTT. The encoded protein is CASRQGGQPQHF.